These T cell receptor beta chains were read from a single sample in a study of graft-versus-host responses after intestinal transplantation. No antigens are known for them. Assay: immunoSEQ multiplex PCR; the TCRdb copy retains only in-frame clones and omits some. This sample has around 100,000 clones; about 92% occur once, and the top ten carry about 0.25%. Sequences were derived from unstimulated CD4+ T cells sorted from spleen or lymph node cells, sampled before transplant. The receptor set was obtained from a human donor who was the organ donor for an intestinal transplant. Both conserved end residues are part of each CDR3. The D gene is left open where the match is weak. A clone size is listed for some rows: how often the clone was seen (once, few, many), or a class if it is expanded.

j_gene: TRBJ2-3; v_gene: TRBV10-3; abundance: -; d_gene: -; CDR3nt: TGTGCCATCAGTGAGTATAGGACTGCGCCTTCAGGCGATACGCAGTATTTT; CDR3aa: CAISEYRTAPSGDTQYF
j_gene: TRBJ2-2; v_gene: TRBV4-1; abundance: -; d_gene: TRBD2; CDR3nt: TGCGCCAGCAGCCAAGAAGGGAGGGGCGCCGGGGAGCTGTTTTTT; CDR3aa: CASSQEGRGAGELFF
j_gene: TRBJ1-3; v_gene: TRBV18; abundance: -; d_gene: -; CDR3nt: TGTGCCAGCTCATTCTCAAACACCGACGGGAGCTCTGGAAACACCATATATTTT; CDR3aa: CASSFSNTDGSSGNTIYF
j_gene: TRBJ2-7; v_gene: TRBV4-2; abundance: -; d_gene: -; CDR3nt: TGTGCCAGCAGCCAAGATGGGGCCGCCGGCGGGGCCAGGGCGATGGGCGAGCAGTACTTC; CDR3aa: CASSQDGAAGGARAMGEQYF
j_gene: TRBJ2-1; v_gene: TRBV7-8; abundance: -; d_gene: TRBD2; CDR3nt: TGTGCTAGCAGCTTTCAGGGTAGCGGGAGTAATGAGCAGTTCTTC; CDR3aa: CASSFQGSGSNEQFF
j_gene: TRBJ2-6; v_gene: TRBV11-3; abundance: -; d_gene: -; CDR3nt: TGTGCCAGCAGCCCCGGGACCCACTACTCTGGGGCCAACGTCCTGACTTTC; CDR3aa: CASSPGTHYSGANVLTF
j_gene: TRBJ1-1; v_gene: TRBV6-4; abundance: -; d_gene: -; CDR3nt: TGTGCCAGCAGGGGGGATGAAGCTTTCTTT; CDR3aa: CASRGDEAFF
j_gene: TRBJ2-1; v_gene: TRBV7-9; abundance: -; d_gene: TRBD2; CDR3nt: TGTGCCAGCAGCCCTTCGGGGGGGCCCCGTTTCAATGAGCAGTTCTTC; CDR3aa: CASSPSGGPRFNEQFF
j_gene: TRBJ2-3; v_gene: TRBV7-2; abundance: -; d_gene: TRBD2; CDR3nt: TGTGCCAGCAGCGAGAGCGGGAGTATCACAGATACGCAGTATTTT; CDR3aa: CASSESGSITDTQYF
j_gene: TRBJ2-7; v_gene: TRBV5-4; abundance: -; d_gene: TRBD2; CDR3nt: TGTGCCAGCAGCCCGGGACTAGCGGGAGTTGGCGAGCAGTACTTC; CDR3aa: CASSPGLAGVGEQYF
j_gene: TRBJ2-7; v_gene: TRBV6-5; abundance: once; d_gene: TRBD1; CDR3nt: TGTGCCAGCAGTTTTCCGGGACAGGGATTTAGCGAGCAGTACTTC; CDR3aa: CASSFPGQGFSEQYF
j_gene: TRBJ2-2; v_gene: TRBV11-2; abundance: -; d_gene: TRBD1; CDR3nt: TGTGCCAGCAGCTTAATTGGGACAGGGACCGGGGAGCTGTTTTTT; CDR3aa: CASSLIGTGTGELFF
j_gene: TRBJ2-7; v_gene: TRBV11-3; abundance: -; d_gene: TRBD2; CDR3nt: TGTGCCAGCCGGAAACTAGCGGGAGCGTACGAGCAGTACTTC; CDR3aa: CASRKLAGAYEQYF
j_gene: TRBJ1-2; v_gene: TRBV9; abundance: once; d_gene: -; CDR3nt: TGTGCCAGCAGCAGGGGGTATGGCTACACCTTC; CDR3aa: CASSRGYGYTF
j_gene: TRBJ2-2; v_gene: TRBV5-4; abundance: -; d_gene: TRBD2; CDR3nt: TGTGCCAGCAGCCCGGCACCGACTAGCGGCGAAATAGGGGAGCTGTTTTTT; CDR3aa: CASSPAPTSGEIGELFF
j_gene: TRBJ2-5; v_gene: TRBV5-4; abundance: once; d_gene: TRBD1; CDR3nt: TGTGCCAGCAGCTTGAGGGGACAGGGGGGGTCGGAGACCCAGTACTTC; CDR3aa: CASSLRGQGGSETQYF
j_gene: TRBJ1-1; v_gene: TRBV18; abundance: -; d_gene: -; CDR3nt: TGTGCCAGCTCGTCCAGGGAGGGGCGAGGGGAAGCTTTCTTT; CDR3aa: CASSSREGRGEAFF
j_gene: TRBJ2-7; v_gene: TRBV5-1; abundance: -; d_gene: TRBD2; CDR3nt: TGCGCCAGCAGCTTGGGGCTAGCGGGAGGATCCTACGAGCAGTACTTC; CDR3aa: CASSLGLAGGSYEQYF
j_gene: TRBJ1-1; v_gene: TRBV29-1; abundance: -; d_gene: TRBD1; CDR3nt: TGCAGCGTTGAGGGACAGGTTAACACTGAAGCTTTCTTT; CDR3aa: CSVEGQVNTEAFF
j_gene: TRBJ1-1; v_gene: TRBV28; abundance: -; d_gene: -; CDR3nt: TGTGCCAGCTTATCGGGACAAGTGGGAACTGAAGCTTTCTTT; CDR3aa: CASLSGQVGTEAFF
j_gene: TRBJ2-1; v_gene: TRBV5-3; abundance: -; d_gene: TRBD2; CDR3nt: TGTGCCAGAAGCGTAGTCGGGCTAGCGGAACTCTACAATGAGCAGTTCTTC; CDR3aa: CARSVVGLAELYNEQFF
j_gene: TRBJ2-7; v_gene: TRBV19; abundance: -; d_gene: TRBD2; CDR3nt: TGTGCCAGTAGTATAGCTAGCGGGACTCTCGAGCAGTACTTC; CDR3aa: CASSIASGTLEQYF
j_gene: TRBJ2-3; v_gene: TRBV11-2; abundance: -; d_gene: TRBD2; CDR3nt: TGTGCCAGCAGCTTGGGGGGGAATACGCAGTATTTT; CDR3aa: CASSLGGNTQYF
j_gene: TRBJ2-3; v_gene: TRBV19; abundance: -; d_gene: -; CDR3nt: TGTGCCAGTAGTACGGGGGCTGTTAGCACAGATACGCAGTATTTT; CDR3aa: CASSTGAVSTDTQYF
j_gene: TRBJ2-7; v_gene: TRBV4-3; abundance: -; d_gene: -; CDR3nt: TGCGCCAGCAGCCAAGCGGGCTCCTACGAGCAGTACTTC; CDR3aa: CASSQAGSYEQYF
j_gene: TRBJ1-2; v_gene: TRBV7-9; abundance: -; d_gene: -; CDR3nt: TGTGCCAGCAGTAGAACAGGGCCCGCCTATGGCTACACCTTC; CDR3aa: CASSRTGPAYGYTF
j_gene: TRBJ2-3; v_gene: TRBV2; abundance: -; d_gene: -; CDR3nt: TGTGCCAGCAGTGTAGGAATAGATACGCAGTATTTT; CDR3aa: CASSVGIDTQYF
j_gene: TRBJ2-7; v_gene: TRBV7-2; abundance: -; d_gene: TRBD2; CDR3nt: TGTGCCAGCAGTATAGCGGGAGAACCCTACGAGCAGTACTTC; CDR3aa: CASSIAGEPYEQYF
j_gene: TRBJ2-1; v_gene: TRBV30; abundance: -; d_gene: TRBD2; CDR3nt: TGTGCCTGGAGTGTACTGAGCGGGAGGTACAATGAGCAGTTCTTC; CDR3aa: CAWSVLSGRYNEQFF
j_gene: TRBJ2-2; v_gene: TRBV4-3; abundance: few; d_gene: -; CDR3nt: TGCGCCAACAGCCAGGGCGTCCTCACCGGGGAGCTGTTTTTT; CDR3aa: CANSQGVLTGELFF
j_gene: TRBJ1-5; v_gene: TRBV7-8; abundance: -; d_gene: -; CDR3nt: TGTGCCAGCAGCTACGACGCGAATAATCAGCCCCAGCATTTT; CDR3aa: CASSYDANNQPQHF
j_gene: TRBJ1-1; v_gene: TRBV4-1; abundance: -; d_gene: -; CDR3nt: TGCGCCAGCAGCTTACAACGGAACACTGAAGCTTTCTTT; CDR3aa: CASSLQRNTEAFF